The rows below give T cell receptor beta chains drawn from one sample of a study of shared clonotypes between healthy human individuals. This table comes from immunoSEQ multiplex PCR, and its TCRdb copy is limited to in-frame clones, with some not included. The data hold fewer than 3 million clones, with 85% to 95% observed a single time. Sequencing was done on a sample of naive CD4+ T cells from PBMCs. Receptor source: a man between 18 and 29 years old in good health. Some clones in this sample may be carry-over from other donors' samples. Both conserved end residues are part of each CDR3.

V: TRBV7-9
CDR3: CASSLARIAGAHEQFF

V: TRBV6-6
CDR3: CASSYSGQGTYEQYF

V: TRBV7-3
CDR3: CASSLTGAEWNEQYF

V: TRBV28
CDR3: CASTPMGASSYNEQFF

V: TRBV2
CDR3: CASRGQGQTNEKLFF

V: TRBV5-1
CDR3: CASSLLGSNTEAFF

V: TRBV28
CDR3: CASSLMTSGNNGELFF

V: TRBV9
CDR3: CASSVGVGGDTQYF

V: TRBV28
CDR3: CASSRWGQAGETQYF

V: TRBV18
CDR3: CASSPQGQVGSNTEAFF

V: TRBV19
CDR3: CASSIAGVNSNQPQHF

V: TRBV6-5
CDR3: CASSRRDWEETQYF

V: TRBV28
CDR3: CASSSNYGGSYYEQYF

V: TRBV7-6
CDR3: CASSSIQGSGEKLFF

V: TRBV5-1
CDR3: CASSLGTSFAGELFF

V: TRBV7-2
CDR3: CASSFGGRGNEQFF

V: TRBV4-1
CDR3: CASSQGDYSSTDTQYF

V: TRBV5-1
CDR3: CASSLAAQTQETQYF

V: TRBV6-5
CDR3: CASSRSSGNTIYF

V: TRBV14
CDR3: CASSQVDTQYF

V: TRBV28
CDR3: CASSSTTSEQYF

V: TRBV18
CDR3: CASSPAGLAGFPYEQYF

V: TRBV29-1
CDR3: CSVEGGRYGYTF

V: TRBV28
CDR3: CASSFRVTSDGYEQYF

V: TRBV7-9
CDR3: CASSLERGLGGEQYF

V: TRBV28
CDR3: CASTGALARELFF

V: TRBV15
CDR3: CATSRGRVPDTQYF

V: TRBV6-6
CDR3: CASRITSGGTDTQYF

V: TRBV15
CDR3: CATSRPSRVGREWDTQYF

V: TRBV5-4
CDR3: CASSLGQNGYTF

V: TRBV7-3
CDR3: CASSLTGTGIGYEQYF

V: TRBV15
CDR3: CATSRMVVADTQYF

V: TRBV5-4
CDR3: CATSRAKNIQYF

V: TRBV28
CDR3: CASSLRPGELFF

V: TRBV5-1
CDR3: CASSLDHANTGELFF

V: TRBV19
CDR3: CASNPWGGDYGYTF

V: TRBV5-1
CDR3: CASSLGGLVNTEAFF

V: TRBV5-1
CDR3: CASSRETKGAGELFF

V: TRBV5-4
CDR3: CASSLGSSGRLGPQYF

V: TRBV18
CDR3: CASSPNLLDTQYF

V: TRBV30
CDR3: CAWMSWTANTEAFF

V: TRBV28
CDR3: CASSYGTPRYEQYF

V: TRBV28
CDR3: CASVVATGSSGYTF

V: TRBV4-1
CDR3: CASSQGTEGYEQYF